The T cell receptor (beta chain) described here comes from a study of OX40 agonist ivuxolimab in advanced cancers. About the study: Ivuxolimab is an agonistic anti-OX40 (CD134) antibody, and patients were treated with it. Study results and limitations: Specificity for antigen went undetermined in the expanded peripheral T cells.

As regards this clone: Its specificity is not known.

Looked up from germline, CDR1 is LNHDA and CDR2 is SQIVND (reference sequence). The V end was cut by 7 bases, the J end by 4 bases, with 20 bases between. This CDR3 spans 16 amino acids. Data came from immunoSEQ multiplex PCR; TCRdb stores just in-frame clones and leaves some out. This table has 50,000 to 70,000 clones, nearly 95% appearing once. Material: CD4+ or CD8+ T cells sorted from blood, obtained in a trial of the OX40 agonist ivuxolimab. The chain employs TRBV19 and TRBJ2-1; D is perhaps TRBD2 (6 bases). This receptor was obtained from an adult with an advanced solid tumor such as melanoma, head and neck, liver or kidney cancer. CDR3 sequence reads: CASTLGGPTGYNEQFF. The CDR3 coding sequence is TGTGCCAGTACCCTAGGAGGGCCCACGGGATACAATGAGCAGTTCTTC.